Listed below are T cell receptor beta chains from one sample, sequenced in a study of blood T cell repertoires in COVID-19. The assay was immunoSEQ multiplex PCR, and TCRdb's table has in-frame clones only and misses some. The sample has 200,000 to 250,000 clones, more than 70% seen once. The source material was PBMCs or T cells enriched from blood (not recorded which). These receptors all come from a man aged 30 to 39 with acute COVID-19. Each CDR3 is given with its conserved first and last residue. D genes are given only for firm matches. Clone size is given for some rows only: seen once, a few or many times, or a class if the clone is expanded.

V gene: TRBV28; D gene: -; J gene: TRBJ1-4; clone size: -; CDR3 DNA: TGTGCCAGCCAGAAAAGGGCGGGGATCACTAATGAAAAACTGTTTTTT; CDR3 protein: CASQKRAGITNEKLFF
V gene: TRBV5-1; D gene: TRBD1; J gene: TRBJ2-1; clone size: -; CDR3 DNA: TGCGCCAGCAGCGGGACAGTCTCCTACAATGAGCAGTTCTTC; CDR3 protein: CASSGTVSYNEQFF
V gene: TRBV9; D gene: TRBD2; J gene: TRBJ2-1; clone size: -; CDR3 DNA: TGTGCCAGCAGTGCCGACGGGACTAGTAGCGATGAGCAGTTCTTC; CDR3 protein: CASSADGTSSDEQFF
V gene: TRBV7-3; D gene: -; J gene: TRBJ2-2; clone size: -; CDR3 DNA: TGTGCCAGCAGCTTAAATCCTAACACCGGGGAGCTGTTTTTT; CDR3 protein: CASSLNPNTGELFF
V gene: TRBV10-3; D gene: TRBD1; J gene: TRBJ1-1; clone size: -; CDR3 DNA: TGTGCCATCAGGGCGACAGGGGCTGGCACTGAAGCTTTCTTT; CDR3 protein: CAIRATGAGTEAFF
V gene: TRBV18; D gene: TRBD2; J gene: TRBJ2-5; clone size: -; CDR3 DNA: TGTGCCAGCTCACCAAGCGGGGTCCTAGCGGGGGGCCAGACCCAGTACTTC; CDR3 protein: CASSPSGVLAGGQTQYF
V gene: TRBV2; D gene: TRBD1; J gene: TRBJ1-3; clone size: few; CDR3 DNA: TGTGCCAGCAGTGATATGGGACAGGGTTTCGACACCATATATTTT; CDR3 protein: CASSDMGQGFDTIYF
V gene: TRBV6-5; D gene: -; J gene: TRBJ2-1; clone size: -; CDR3 DNA: TGTGCCAGCAGTTACGCGGGGTTATACAATGAGCAGTTCTTC; CDR3 protein: CASSYAGLYNEQFF
V gene: TRBV4-1; D gene: -; J gene: TRBJ1-2; clone size: -; CDR3 DNA: TGCGCCAGCAGCGTTACGACACAGAACTATGGCTACACCTTC; CDR3 protein: CASSVTTQNYGYTF
V gene: TRBV29-1; D gene: -; J gene: TRBJ1-3; clone size: -; CDR3 DNA: TGCAGCGTTGTTTCGACGGAGTCCAACTCTGGAAACACCATATATTTT; CDR3 protein: CSVVSTESNSGNTIYF
V gene: TRBV30; D gene: -; J gene: TRBJ1-1; clone size: -; CDR3 DNA: TGTGCCTGGAGCAGGGGCACTGAAGCTTTCTTT; CDR3 protein: CAWSRGTEAFF
V gene: TRBV14; D gene: TRBD1; J gene: TRBJ1-4; clone size: -; CDR3 DNA: TGTGCCAGCAGCCCAGTTGGGACAGGGAGGGTGTTTTTT; CDR3 protein: CASSPVGTGRVFF
V gene: TRBV7-9; D gene: -; J gene: TRBJ2-3; clone size: few; CDR3 DNA: TGTGCCAGCAGCTTCGGGGCAGATACGCAGTATTTT; CDR3 protein: CASSFGADTQYF
V gene: TRBV2; D gene: TRBD1; J gene: TRBJ1-5; clone size: -; CDR3 DNA: TGTGCCAGCAGTGAACTGGGACAGGGCCGGGATCAGCCCCAGCATTTT; CDR3 protein: CASSELGQGRDQPQHF
V gene: TRBV7-9; D gene: TRBD1; J gene: TRBJ1-1; clone size: -; CDR3 DNA: TGTGCCAGCAGCCCCGGGGACAGGGGGCAAAACACTGAAGCTTTCTTT; CDR3 protein: CASSPGDRGQNTEAFF
V gene: TRBV2; D gene: -; J gene: TRBJ1-2; clone size: -; CDR3 DNA: TGTGCTGGGCGGGGGAATCCGGGTGGTGGCTACACCTTC; CDR3 protein: CAGRGNPGGGYTF
V gene: TRBV18; D gene: -; J gene: TRBJ2-7; clone size: few; CDR3 DNA: TGTGCCAGCTCACTAAATTCGGGACACATGAGCTCCTACGAGCAGTACTTC; CDR3 protein: CASSLNSGHMSSYEQYF
V gene: TRBV30; D gene: TRBD1; J gene: TRBJ1-2; clone size: -; CDR3 DNA: TGTGCCTGGAGTGGGTATAGGGACAGGACCAACTATGGCTACACCTTC; CDR3 protein: CAWSGYRDRTNYGYTF
V gene: TRBV27; D gene: TRBD1; J gene: TRBJ1-1; clone size: -; CDR3 DNA: TGTGCCAGCACGACAGGGTTGATGAACACTGAAGCTTTCTTT; CDR3 protein: CASTTGLMNTEAFF
V gene: TRBV2; D gene: -; J gene: TRBJ2-1; clone size: -; CDR3 DNA: TGTGCCAGCCCCTTAAAAGGGGATGAGACTTACTACAATGAGCAGTTCTTC; CDR3 protein: CASPLKGDETYYNEQFF
V gene: TRBV5-6; D gene: TRBD1; J gene: TRBJ1-2; clone size: -; CDR3 DNA: TGTGCCAGCAGCTTACGACAGGGGGCAATCGGCTACACCTTC; CDR3 protein: CASSLRQGAIGYTF
V gene: TRBV5-5; D gene: TRBD2; J gene: TRBJ2-5; clone size: -; CDR3 DNA: TGTGCCAGCAGCCCAAGAAGCGGGGGGGCGGAGACCCAGTACTTC; CDR3 protein: CASSPRSGGAETQYF
V gene: TRBV18; D gene: -; J gene: TRBJ2-1; clone size: -; CDR3 DNA: TGTGCCAGCTCACCACCTAGCCAGTCCTACAATGAGCAGTTCTTC; CDR3 protein: CASSPPSQSYNEQFF
V gene: TRBV21-1; D gene: -; J gene: TRBJ2-7; clone size: -; CDR3 DNA: TGTGCCAGCAGCAAAGGTCCGGTGGAGAAGGAGAACGAGCAGTACTTC; CDR3 protein: CASSKGPVEKENEQYF
V gene: TRBV7-3; D gene: -; J gene: TRBJ2-3; clone size: -; CDR3 DNA: TGTGCCAGCAGCCTGGGAGGGGGGCCCACAGATACGCAGTATTTT; CDR3 protein: CASSLGGGPTDTQYF
V gene: TRBV6-1; D gene: -; J gene: TRBJ2-4; clone size: -; CDR3 DNA: TGTGCCAGCAGTGAAGATGAGAGTCCTATACTAGCCAAAAACATTCAGTACTTC; CDR3 protein: CASSEDESPILAKNIQYF
V gene: TRBV2; D gene: TRBD2; J gene: TRBJ2-1; clone size: -; CDR3 DNA: TGTGCCAGCAGTGAACCCCTAGCGGGGGGCTATTACAATGAGCAGTTCTTC; CDR3 protein: CASSEPLAGGYYNEQFF
V gene: TRBV18; D gene: -; J gene: TRBJ2-6; clone size: -; CDR3 DNA: TGTGCCAGCTCAAATACAGTCTCTGGGGCCAACGTCCTGACTTTC; CDR3 protein: CASSNTVSGANVLTF
V gene: TRBV28; D gene: TRBD2; J gene: TRBJ2-1; clone size: -; CDR3 DNA: TGTGCCAGCAGTAATAAACTAGCGGGGGGGATGAATGAGCAGTTCTTC; CDR3 protein: CASSNKLAGGMNEQFF
V gene: TRBV2; D gene: -; J gene: TRBJ1-2; clone size: -; CDR3 DNA: TGTGCCAGCAGCTTACCCGGACAGCTTACTAACTATGGCTACACCTTC; CDR3 protein: CASSLPGQLTNYGYTF
V gene: TRBV13; D gene: TRBD2; J gene: TRBJ2-7; clone size: -; CDR3 DNA: TGTGCCAGCAGCTTACTAGCGGGGGGCGAGCAGTACTTC; CDR3 protein: CASSLLAGGEQYF
V gene: TRBV5-4; D gene: -; J gene: TRBJ2-1; clone size: -; CDR3 DNA: TGTGCCAGCAGCTTGGCCTTAGAGTTGTACAATGAGCAGTTCTTC; CDR3 protein: CASSLALELYNEQFF
V gene: TRBV11-1; D gene: TRBD2; J gene: TRBJ2-5; clone size: few; CDR3 DNA: TGTGCCAGCAGCCCGCAGCGGGGGGCGTACCAAGAGACCCAGTACTTC; CDR3 protein: CASSPQRGAYQETQYF
V gene: TRBV19; D gene: -; J gene: TRBJ1-6; clone size: -; CDR3 DNA: TGTGCCAGTGGCAGCCCGCCGGGAGTGAATAATTCACCCCTCCACTTT; CDR3 protein: CASGSPPGVNNSPLHF
V gene: TRBV18; D gene: -; J gene: TRBJ2-3; clone size: -; CDR3 DNA: TGTGCCAGCTCGTATAGCACAGATACGCAGTATTTT; CDR3 protein: CASSYSTDTQYF
V gene: TRBV19; D gene: TRBD2; J gene: TRBJ2-1; clone size: -; CDR3 DNA: TGTGCCAGTAACCGGGGGGGCGGCGGGAATGAGCAGTTCTTC; CDR3 protein: CASNRGGGGNEQFF
V gene: TRBV18; D gene: -; J gene: TRBJ1-4; clone size: -; CDR3 DNA: TGTGCCAGCTCACCGAAGGAGGTTAATGAAAAACTGTTTTTT; CDR3 protein: CASSPKEVNEKLFF
V gene: TRBV7-9; D gene: TRBD1; J gene: TRBJ1-1; clone size: -; CDR3 DNA: TGTGCCAGCAGCGAGAGGACAGGGGCGCTGAACACTGAAGCTTTCTTT; CDR3 protein: CASSERTGALNTEAFF
V gene: TRBV11-2; D gene: TRBD2; J gene: TRBJ2-1; clone size: once; CDR3 DNA: TGTGCCAGCAGCTCGTCGGGGGGGCCGAATGAGCAGTTCTTC; CDR3 protein: CASSSSGGPNEQFF
V gene: TRBV19; D gene: TRBD1; J gene: TRBJ1-5; clone size: -; CDR3 DNA: TGTGCCAGTAGAAAGGGACAGGAGAAGAATCAGCCCCAGCATTTT; CDR3 protein: CASRKGQEKNQPQHF
V gene: TRBV9; D gene: -; J gene: TRBJ2-1; clone size: -; CDR3 DNA: TGTGCCAGCAGCTACCTCGAATCAGGGCCGCATGAGCAGTTCTTC; CDR3 protein: CASSYLESGPHEQFF
V gene: TRBV7-3; D gene: -; J gene: TRBJ1-3; clone size: -; CDR3 DNA: TGTGCCAGCAGCTCCGTCCCGGGCTCTGGAAACACCATATATTTT; CDR3 protein: CASSSVPGSGNTIYF
V gene: TRBV2; D gene: -; J gene: TRBJ1-2; clone size: once; CDR3 DNA: TGTGCCAGCGGCACCCAGCAGGGGAACTATGGCTACACCTTC; CDR3 protein: CASGTQQGNYGYTF
V gene: TRBV11-2; D gene: -; J gene: TRBJ1-6; clone size: -; CDR3 DNA: TGTGCCAGCAGCTTAGCTGCGGGGGGTTCACCCCTCCACTTT; CDR3 protein: CASSLAAGGSPLHF
V gene: TRBV10-3; D gene: TRBD2; J gene: TRBJ2-7; clone size: -; CDR3 DNA: TGTGCCATCAGCGGGACTAGCGGGGGCCTGGGGCTCTACGAGCAGTACTTC; CDR3 protein: CAISGTSGGLGLYEQYF
V gene: TRBV9; D gene: TRBD1; J gene: TRBJ2-2; clone size: once; CDR3 DNA: TGTGCCAGCAGCGGCAACAGGGGGCAACACGGGGAGCTGTTTTTT; CDR3 protein: CASSGNRGQHGELFF
V gene: TRBV19; D gene: -; J gene: TRBJ1-2; clone size: -; CDR3 DNA: TGTGCCAGTACTACACCCGGGGGGGCCTTTTATGGCTACACCTTC; CDR3 protein: CASTTPGGAFYGYTF
V gene: TRBV5-1; D gene: TRBD1; J gene: TRBJ2-7; clone size: -; CDR3 DNA: TGCGCCAGCAGCTTGAGTCAGGGACAGACCTACGAGCAGTACTTC; CDR3 protein: CASSLSQGQTYEQYF
V gene: TRBV14; D gene: TRBD1; J gene: TRBJ2-3; clone size: once; CDR3 DNA: TGTGCCAGCAGCCAGATGACAGGGGGCGCAACAGATACGCAGTATTTT; CDR3 protein: CASSQMTGGATDTQYF
V gene: TRBV30; D gene: -; J gene: TRBJ1-2; clone size: few; CDR3 DNA: TGTGCCTGGAGGCTAAAGGGGGACTATGGCTACACCTTC; CDR3 protein: CAWRLKGDYGYTF
V gene: TRBV30; D gene: -; J gene: TRBJ1-3; clone size: -; CDR3 DNA: TGTGCCCTTCACCGGGACACCCGGAACACCATATATTTT; CDR3 protein: CALHRDTRNTIYF
V gene: TRBV25-1; D gene: TRBD1; J gene: TRBJ1-5; clone size: -; CDR3 DNA: TGTGCCAGTAGACAGGGGGGGAGCAATCAGCCCCAGCATTTT; CDR3 protein: CASRQGGSNQPQHF
V gene: TRBV3-1/TRBV3-2; D gene: -; J gene: TRBJ1-3; clone size: -; CDR3 DNA: TGTGCCAGCAGCCAAGATGCGCGAAACACCATATATTTT; CDR3 protein: CASSQDARNTIYF
V gene: TRBV24-1; D gene: TRBD1; J gene: TRBJ2-3; clone size: -; CDR3 DNA: TGTGCCACCAGTGAGGGGACAGGGAGTCGTACAGATACGCAGTATTTT; CDR3 protein: CATSEGTGSRTDTQYF
V gene: TRBV5-5; D gene: TRBD1; J gene: TRBJ2-5; clone size: -; CDR3 DNA: TGTGCCAGCAGCTCCGTGTTTCAGGACAGGGTTCGGGATAAGACCCAGTACTTC; CDR3 protein: CASSSVFQDRVRDKTQYF
V gene: TRBV5-1; D gene: -; J gene: TRBJ2-7; clone size: -; CDR3 DNA: TGCGCCAGCAGCTCCCGGCCCAGGGGTCCCAATTCCTACGAGCAGTACTTC; CDR3 protein: CASSSRPRGPNSYEQYF
V gene: TRBV15; D gene: TRBD1; J gene: TRBJ1-1; clone size: -; CDR3 DNA: TGTGCCACCAGCAAGTGGACAGGGAGCGCTGAAGCTTTCTTT; CDR3 protein: CATSKWTGSAEAFF
V gene: TRBV7-3; D gene: -; J gene: TRBJ2-5; clone size: -; CDR3 DNA: TGTGCCAGCAGCTTAATGACGGGAGAGACCCAGTACTTC; CDR3 protein: CASSLMTGETQYF
V gene: TRBV24-1; D gene: TRBD1; J gene: TRBJ1-1; clone size: -; CDR3 DNA: TGTGCCACCAGTATCCCCCTGGGACAGGGGGCTAATGGGGGCACTGAAGCTTTCTTT; CDR3 protein: CATSIPLGQGANGGTEAFF